Below, 23 T cell receptor beta chains from the same sample are listed, as sequenced in a study of T cell repertoires in cytomegalovirus infection. One entry per CDR3 protein, called by TCRdb with MiXCR from the reads. The data show 250,000 to 300,000 distinct CDR3 sequences, with over 15% seen just once and less than 50% held by the top ten. The sample consisted of CD8+ T cells from PBMCs. The receptors were gathered from a human donor in good health (CMV status not recorded). Some clones in this sample may be carry-over from other donors' samples.

Comment on this clonotype: One junction end does not reproduce the germline sequence, and a read error may be involved. V usage is TRBV6-1 and J usage is TRBJ2-7; 7 bases map to TRBD2. The CDR3 sequence is 12 residues long. Germline assignment: CDR1 MNHNS and CDR2 SASEGT. The CDR3 region is CASETRDYDQYF. As DNA, the CDR3 is TGTGCCAGCGAAACCCGGGACTACGACCAGTACTTC.

This clonotype has a handful of counts. A much larger clone is a single base away; this may be a read error. Without the conserved terminal phenylalanine or tryptophan, this CDR3 likely stems from a read error. The chain joins TRBV7-9 to TRBJ1-2, with D possibly being TRBD1 (6 bases). This CDR3 comprises 12 residues. Between the trimmed V and J ends, which lost 5 bases and 4 bases, there was a span of 8 bases. The germline gives CDR1 SEHNR, CDR2 FQNEAQ (reference sequence). CDR3 amino acids: CASSADSYGYTL. Here the CDR3 DNA reads TGTGCCAGCAGCGCGGACAGCTATGGCTACACCCTC.

The rearrangement joins TRBV29-1 to TRBJ1-5; no clear D gene. The CDR3 extends over 12 amino acids. The V and J ends lost 7 bases and 3 bases respectively, with 10 bases between them. Germline V CDR1 and CDR2: SQVTM, ANQGSEA. In nucleotides, the CDR3 is TGCAGCGCATCAGACCTCAATCAGCCCCAGCATTTT. Translated: CSASDLNQPQHF.

This sequence joins TRBV12-5 and TRBJ2-7, with unresolved D. From germline, CDR1 is LGHNT and CDR2 FRNRAP. Trimming took 5 bases from V and 3 from J, leaving 17 bases between them. CDR3 length: 15 amino acids. CDR3 in DNA: TGTGCTAGTGGTGCCCCGGATTCTGTTTTCTACGAGCAGTACTTC. This encodes CASGAPDSVFYEQYF. Full variable domain (outside the CDR3, taken from reference TRBV12-5 and TRBJ2-7): DARVTQTPRHKVTEMGQEVTMRCQPILGHNTVFWYRQTMMQGLELLAYFRNRAPLDDSGMPKDRFSAEMPDATLATLKIQPSEPRDSAVYFCASGAPDSVFYEQYFGPGTRLTVT.

V gene TRBV5-4 combines with J gene TRBJ2-7; 9 bases map to TRBD1. The CDR3 extends over 14 amino acids. Per the germline V gene, CDR1 is SGHNT and CDR2 is YYREEE (reference sequence). With 3 bases clipped from V and 6 bases from J, the junction kept 7 bases outside the gene matches. The CDR3 DNA follows: TGTGCCAGCAGCTCCCCGGGACAGGGCGTCGAGCAGTACTTC. This codes for CASSSPGQGVEQYF.

There are many counts of this clonotype. The CDR3 does not end in the conserved phenylalanine or tryptophan, so this is likely a read error. CDR3: CASRHTGTGGAEAFS. Written as DNA, the CDR3 is TGTGCCAGCAGGCACACCGGGACAGGGGGCGCTGAAGCTTTCTCT. This chain connects TRBV7-2 to TRBJ1-1; 12 positions match TRBD1. CDR1 is SGHTA, CDR2 FQGNSA, per germline. The CDR3 length is 15 residues. V was clipped by 6 bases and J by 6 bases; unmatched bases: 8.

CDR3 nucleotide sequence: TGTGCCAGCAGCTTAACGGGACCATTGAATTCACCCCTCCACTTT. Translation gives CASSLTGPLNSPLHF. J is TRBJ1-6 and V is TRBV7-6, with a weak D call TRBD1 (5 bases). The V end was cut by 2 bases, the J end by 7 bases, with 12 bases between. Germline values: CDR1 SGHVS, CDR2 FNYEAQ. The CDR3 runs 15 residues.

This sequence joins TRBV13 and TRBJ1-1; D perhaps matches TRBD1 (5 bases). The CDR3 runs 15 residues. Trimming pared 10 bases from V and 0 bases from J, leaving 18 bases between. Per germline, CDR1 PRHDT and CDR2 FYEKMQ (reference sequence). The CDR3 bases are TGTGCCACCCAAGCGGGGGATTCGGTGAACACTGAAGCTTTCTTT. Its protein product is CATQAGDSVNTEAFF. Together with reference TRBV13 and TRBJ1-1, the CDR3 gives the full variable domain: AAGVIQSPRHLIKEKRETATLKCYPIPRHDTVYWYQQGPGQDPQFLISFYEKMQSDKGSIPDRFSAQQFSDYHSELNMSSLELGDSALYFCATQAGDSVNTEAFFGQGTRLTVV.

This sequence joins TRBV28 and TRBJ2-1; TRBD2 might be the D (7 bases). Trimming took 3 bases from V and 14 from J, leaving 29 bases between them. This CDR3 is built from 17 residues. The V gene's germline CDR1 is MDHEN and CDR2 SYDVKM. The DNA for the CDR3 is TGTGCCAGCAGTTTTAGGGGGGGGGTTGTTTCAGAGCACGTTAAGTTCTTC. Translating gives CASSFRGGVVSEHVKFF.

The chain is built from TRBV29-1 and TRBJ2-7; possible D gene TRBD1, 6 bases. Germline assignment: CDR1 SQVTM and CDR2 ANQGSEA. V lost 4 bases and J lost 6, with 16 bases in between. CDR3 size: 13 residues. The CDR3 coding sequence is TGCAGCGTTGGAGTGGGGGCCCCTCTCGAGCAGTACTTC. Translating it yields CSVGVGAPLEQYF.

V is TRBV15 and J is TRBJ2-1, with D tentatively TRBD1 or TRBD2 (5 bases each). The CDR3 has 12 amino acids. The V end lost 5 bases, the J end lost 6 bases, and 8 bases lay between the germline ends. CDR1 LNHNV and CDR2 YYDKDF come from the germline V gene (reference sequence). CDR3 in amino acids: CATSGTSNEQFF. Here the CDR3 DNA reads TGTGCCACCAGCGGGACGTCCAATGAGCAGTTCTTC.

The CDR3 coding sequence is TGTGCCAGCAGTCCGCTAACAGGGGGACCGAACACTGAAGCTTTCTTT. Residues: CASSPLTGGPNTEAFF. The chain employs TRBV28 and TRBJ1-1, with 8 bases aligning to TRBD1. V was clipped by 5 bases and J by 1 base; unmatched bases: 9. This CDR3 is built from 16 residues. Germline V lookup: CDR1 MDHEN, CDR2 SYDVKM.

In this sample, this clonotype turned up many times. The V gene is TRBV7-2, the J gene TRBJ1-6; 8 bases line up with TRBD1. This CDR3 is 16 amino acids long. Germline CDR1 SGHTA, CDR2 FQGNSA. Germline trimming cut 4 bases from V and 9 bases from J; bases unmatched to any gene: 11. The CDR3 protein is CASSYQQGVEGSPLHF. The CDR3, as DNA: TGTGCCAGCAGCTATCAACAGGGGGTAGAGGGTTCACCCCTCCACTTT.

DNA of the CDR3: TGTGCCAGTCGTTCAGGGGGCTTACAGCCCCAGCATTTT. Amino acids: CASRSGGLQPQHF. This rearrangement joins TRBV12-3 or TRBV12-4 to TRBJ1-5; 8 bases match TRBD1. The CDR3 covers 13 residues. The V segment lost 9 bases and the J segment 7 bases; nucleotides outside the gene matches: 8.

The genes are TRBV20-1 and TRBJ1-5; D might be TRBD1 (5 bases). The CDR3 spans 16 residues. The germline CDR1 and CDR2 sequences are DFQATT and SNEGSKA (reference sequence). Trimming took 3 bases from V and 5 from J, leaving 20 bases between them. CDR3 nucleotide sequence: TGCAGTGCTAGTTCTGACACGTTAAGGGGCTATCAGCCCCAGCATTTT. Translating gives CSASSDTLRGYQPQHF.

There are many counts of this clonotype. The rearrangement joins TRBV7-2 to TRBJ2-7; 9 nucleotides match TRBD1. The CDR3 totals 15 residues. CDR1 is SGHTA and CDR2 is FQGNSA in the germline V gene. Unmatched junction bases numbered 8, after V lost 5 bases and J lost 3 bases. Written as DNA, the CDR3 is TGTGCCAGCAGCAAAGCGGGACAGGGAGGCTACGAGCAGTACTTC. Translation gives CASSKAGQGGYEQYF.

In its sample, this clonotype was seen many times. The chain links TRBV7-2 to TRBJ1-5; D remains ambiguous. The CDR3 has 14 amino acids. V lost 1 base, J lost 3 bases, and 7 bases lay in between. Germline V gene lookup returns CDR1 SGHTA and CDR2 FQGNSA. The CDR3 reads CASSLGLNNQPQHF. The DNA for the CDR3 is TGTGCCAGCAGCTTAGGTCTCAACAATCAGCCCCAGCATTTT.

The table lists this clonotype with many counts. The chain uses TRBV25-1 and TRBJ1-1; no definite D call. The CDR3 runs to 13 residues. From germline, CDR1 is MGHDK and CDR2 SYGVNS. Trimming stripped 4 bases from V and 2 bases from J, with 8 bases between. The CDR3 nucleotides are TGTGCCAGCAGTGGGGGTTATAACACTGAAGCTTTCTTT. Protein: CASSGGYNTEAFF.

This clonotype was seen repeatedly, ten times or more. This chain links TRBV7-2 with TRBJ2-3; D is tentatively TRBD1 or TRBD2 (5 bases each). In germline, CDR1 is SGHTA, CDR2 FQGNSA. The CDR3 is made up of 15 amino acids. V shed 1 base and J shed 4 bases, with 12 bases lying between them. CDR3 sequence (DNA): TGTGCCAGCAGCTTAGGTGGGACCGGCGCAGATACGCAGTATTTT. Protein product: CASSLGGTGADTQYF.

The chain couples TRBV4-3 to TRBJ2-7, with D unresolved. The V and J ends lost 4 bases and 2 bases respectively, with 15 bases between them. CDR1 is LGHNA and CDR2 is YSLEER in the germline V gene. The CDR3 length is 15 residues. Here the CDR3 DNA reads TGCGCCAGCAGCCCAGACCCGGCACAGCCCTACGAGCAGTACTTC. It specifies CASSPDPAQPYEQYF.

This clonotype was recorded a few times. The chain couples TRBV27 to TRBJ1-1, with D unresolved. Germline V gene sequence: CDR1 MNHEY, CDR2 SMNVEV (reference sequence). Trimming removed 3 bases at V and 7 bases at J, with 12 bases between. The CDR3 runs 13 residues. Here the CDR3 reads CASSLGHGYEAFF. In nucleotides, the CDR3 is TGTGCCAGCAGTTTGGGCCACGGATATGAAGCTTTCTTT.

J is TRBJ2-5 and V is TRBV7-9, with 7 bases aligning to TRBD2. V was pared by 1 base and J by 5 bases, with 4 bases of the junction left unmatched. The CDR3 has 14 residues. The germline V gene encodes CDR1 SEHNR and CDR2 FQNEAQ (reference sequence). The CDR3, as DNA: TGTGCCAGCAGCTTAGTCGGTAGCGGGGAGACCCAGTACTTC. Its protein is CASSLVGSGETQYF.

This clonotype was seen at least ten times. This chain uses TRBV7-9 with TRBJ2-3, with D unresolved. This CDR3 is built from 13 residues. V was pared by 2 bases and J by 9 bases, with 12 bases between. Per the germline V gene, CDR1 is SEHNR and CDR2 is FQNEAQ (reference sequence). The DNA for the CDR3 is TGTGCCAGCAGCTTAAAGGGCGATGGGACGCAGTATTTT. Translation: CASSLKGDGTQYF.